The 17 T cell receptor beta chains presented below share a single source sample, sequenced in a study of cytomegalovirus exposure and HLA in healthy donors. Primers: 60 Vbeta forward and 13 Jbeta reverse. TCRdb's table, derived via immunoSEQ multiplex PCR, lists solely in-frame clones and lacks some. The repertoire holds about 150,000 clones, approximately 80% seen once, with 1.5% in the top ten. The sample taken for sequencing was PBMCs. These receptors were collected from a woman younger than 35 in good health and CMV-seronegative.

The rearrangement links TRBV7-7 to TRBJ2-7; TRBD1 is a possible D gene (5 bases). Germline V CDR1 and CDR2: SSHAT, FNYEAQ (reference sequence). The CDR3 is 13 amino acids. The V end was cut by 8 bases, the J end by 2 bases, with 13 bases between. In DNA form, the CDR3 reads TGTGCCAGCGACGCGCCCAGGGCCTACGAGCAGTACTTC. As protein: CASDAPRAYEQYF.

The J gene is TRBJ2-7, the V gene TRBV13; a weak D match, TRBD1 (6 bases). This CDR3 spans 14 amino acids. Germline V lookup: CDR1 PRHDT, CDR2 FYEKMQ (reference sequence). The V end lost 8 bases, the J end lost 9 bases, and 23 bases lay between the germline ends. For the CDR3, the DNA is TGTGCCAGCGAAGGATCTCGAAACAGGGCAGGGCAGTACTTC. As protein: CASEGSRNRAGQYF.

The chain joins TRBV4-1 to TRBJ1-2; perhaps TRBD1 as D (5 bases). Trimming removed 4 bases at V and 6 bases at J, with 15 bases between. CDR1 and CDR2 (germline): MGHRA, YSYEKL. CDR3 length equals 14 residues. The CDR3 region has the DNA TGCGCCAGCAGCCCCTTAGCCCCGGGGGATGGCTACACCTTC. Translating gives CASSPLAPGDGYTF.

V gene TRBV12-5 combines with J gene TRBJ2-1; 8 bases are shared with TRBD1. Germline loops: CDR1 LGHNT, CDR2 FRNRAP. CDR3 length: 18 amino acids. V shed 1 base and J 2 bases; nucleotides not matched to a gene: 10. The CDR3, as DNA: TGTGCTAGTGGTTTGGCTCGTCATGCAGGGGGCGCCTACAATGAGCAGTTCTTC. Translation gives CASGLARHAGGAYNEQFF. The full variable domain, rest sourced from reference TRBV12-5 and TRBJ2-1, is DARVTQTPRHKVTEMGQEVTMRCQPILGHNTVFWYRQTMMQGLELLAYFRNRAPLDDSGMPKDRFSAEMPDATLATLKIQPSEPRDSAVYFCASGLARHAGGAYNEQFFGPGTRLTVL.

The chain uses TRBV7-5 and TRBJ1-3. TRBV7-5 is a listed pseudogene. The CDR3 sequence is 15 residues long. DNA of the CDR3: TGTGCCAGAAGCTCAAGCGGAAGCTCTGGAAACACCATATATTTT. It codes for CARSSSGSSGNTIYF.

Concerning this clone itself: Germline is not matched at one junction end, which may reflect a read error. V is TRBV4-1 and J is TRBJ1-4, with D maybe TRBD1 (6 bases). Germline V gene data show CDR1 as MGHRA and CDR2 as YSYEKL. CDR3 size: 19 residues. The CDR3 sequence is CASSQRGGRQSEGNGKLFF. The CDR3, as DNA: TGCGCCAGCAGCCAGAGGGGGGGAAGACAGTCCGAGGGGAATGGAAAACTGTTTTTT.

This clone occurred a few times. DNA for the CDR3: TGTGCCATAGCGGGGGGTACCACAGATACGCAGTATTTT. Translating gives CAIAGGTTDTQYF. The J gene is TRBJ2-3, the V gene TRBV10-3; TRBD2 matches 9 bases. The CDR3 sequence is 13 residues long. V dropped 9 bases and J dropped 2; count of bases not matched to a gene: 3. Germline CDR1 is ENHRY and CDR2 is SYGVKD.

The genes are TRBV6-1 and TRBJ2-7; tentative D call: TRBD2 (5 bases). Germline V gene sequence: CDR1 MNHNS, CDR2 SASEGT. V lost 6 bases and J lost 5, with 17 bases in between. The CDR3 loop spans 14 amino acids. CDR3 amino acids: CASSYRGKRDEQYF. CDR3 nucleotide sequence: TGTGCCAGCAGCTACCGGGGTAAGCGAGACGAGCAGTACTTC.

The rearrangement joins TRBV6-5 to TRBJ2-7, with TRBD1 matching 9 bases. Germline assignment: CDR1 MNHEY and CDR2 SVGAGI. The junction had 6 bases not matched to a gene; V was cut back by 2 bases and J by 1 base. The CDR3 runs 16 residues. The CDR3 region is CASSYEQGAGSYEQYF. In nucleotides, the CDR3 is TGTGCCAGCAGTTACGAACAGGGGGCAGGTTCCTACGAGCAGTACTTC.

CDR3 amino acids: CASSEDRANQPQHF. CDR3 bases: TGTGCCAGCAGTGAAGACAGGGCCAATCAGCCCCAGCATTTT. The J gene is TRBJ1-5, the V gene TRBV6-4; 7 bases match TRBD1. The CDR3 extends over 14 amino acids. Trimming removed 3 bases from V and 3 bases from J; junction bases left unmatched: 2. Germline-derived CDR1 and CDR2 are MRHNA and SNTAGT.

The chain employs TRBV5-1 and TRBJ2-2; 12 bases agree with TRBD2. V lost 4 bases to trimming and J lost 5 bases; unmatched junction nucleotides: 3. Germline V gene data show CDR1 as SGHRS and CDR2 as YFSETQ. This CDR3 is 15 amino acids long. This CDR3 is CASSHGLAGTGELFF. CDR3 in DNA: TGCGCCAGCAGCCACGGACTAGCGGGGACCGGGGAGCTGTTTTTT.

This clone was observed a handful of times. The chain carries TRBV9 and TRBJ1-3; D gene unclear. CDR1 is SGDLS, CDR2 YYNGEE, per germline. The CDR3 runs 16 residues. Trimming pared 0 bases from V and 2 bases from J, leaving 12 bases between. The CDR3 region is CASSVVGGMTGNTIYF. The CDR3 bases are TGTGCCAGCAGCGTAGTCGGAGGGATGACTGGAAACACCATATATTTT.

The chain has TRBV7-3 and TRBJ2-1; D gene uncertain. Trimming shortened V by 3 bases and J by 0 bases, and 12 bases separated the two germline ends. Germline V gene lookup returns CDR1 SGHTA and CDR2 FQGTGA. This CDR3 is built from 16 residues. CDR3 amino acids: CASSFFPQSSYNEQFF. CDR3 bases: TGTGCCAGCAGCTTTTTCCCACAGAGCTCCTACAATGAGCAGTTCTTC. The variable domain in full, with the rest retrieved from reference TRBV7-3 and TRBJ2-1, is GAGVSQTPSNKVTEKGKYVELRCDPISGHTALYWYRQSLGQGPEFLIYFQGTGAADDSGLPNDRFFAVRPEGSVSTLKIQRTERGDSAVYLCASSFFPQSSYNEQFFGPGTRLTVL.

This chain connects TRBV5-1 to TRBJ1-2, with 9 bases matching TRBD1. Germline assignment: CDR1 SGHRS and CDR2 YFSETQ. With V trimmed by 5 bases and J by 8 bases, 7 bases remained unmatched. The CDR3 totals 13 residues. CDR3 loop: CASSSTGGRGYTF. CDR3 sequence (DNA): TGCGCCAGCAGTTCTACAGGGGGCCGGGGCTACACCTTC.

The chain is built from TRBV5-1 and TRBJ2-2; D uncertain. This CDR3 contains 15 residues. Germline V lookup: CDR1 SGHRS, CDR2 YFSETQ. V lost 5 bases to trimming and J lost 1 base, with 12 bases between them. The chain's CDR3 is CASRELLGNTGELFF. CDR3 sequence (DNA): TGCGCCAGCAGGGAGCTGCTCGGGAACACCGGGGAGCTGTTTTTT.

The chain couples TRBV5-1 to TRBJ2-6; a possible D gene is TRBD2 (6 bases). Germline CDR1 and CDR2: SGHRS and YFSETQ. Trimming pared 2 bases from V and 0 bases from J, leaving 15 bases between. This CDR3 is 18 amino acids long. CDR3 residues: CASSFTGTSGSGANVLTF. CDR3 bases: TGCGCCAGCAGCTTCACCGGGACTTCAGGCTCTGGGGCCAACGTCCTGACTTTC.

The chain couples TRBV19 to TRBJ1-4, with a tentative D call TRBD1 (6 bases). Germline CDR1 is LNHDA and CDR2 is SQIVND (reference sequence). The CDR3 is 15 residues long. V lost 6 bases to trimming and J lost 5 bases, with 16 bases between them. The CDR3 DNA follows: TGTGCCAGTAGCCCGGGCGGGGGCCGGAATGAAAAACTGTTTTTT. Its translation is CASSPGGGRNEKLFF.